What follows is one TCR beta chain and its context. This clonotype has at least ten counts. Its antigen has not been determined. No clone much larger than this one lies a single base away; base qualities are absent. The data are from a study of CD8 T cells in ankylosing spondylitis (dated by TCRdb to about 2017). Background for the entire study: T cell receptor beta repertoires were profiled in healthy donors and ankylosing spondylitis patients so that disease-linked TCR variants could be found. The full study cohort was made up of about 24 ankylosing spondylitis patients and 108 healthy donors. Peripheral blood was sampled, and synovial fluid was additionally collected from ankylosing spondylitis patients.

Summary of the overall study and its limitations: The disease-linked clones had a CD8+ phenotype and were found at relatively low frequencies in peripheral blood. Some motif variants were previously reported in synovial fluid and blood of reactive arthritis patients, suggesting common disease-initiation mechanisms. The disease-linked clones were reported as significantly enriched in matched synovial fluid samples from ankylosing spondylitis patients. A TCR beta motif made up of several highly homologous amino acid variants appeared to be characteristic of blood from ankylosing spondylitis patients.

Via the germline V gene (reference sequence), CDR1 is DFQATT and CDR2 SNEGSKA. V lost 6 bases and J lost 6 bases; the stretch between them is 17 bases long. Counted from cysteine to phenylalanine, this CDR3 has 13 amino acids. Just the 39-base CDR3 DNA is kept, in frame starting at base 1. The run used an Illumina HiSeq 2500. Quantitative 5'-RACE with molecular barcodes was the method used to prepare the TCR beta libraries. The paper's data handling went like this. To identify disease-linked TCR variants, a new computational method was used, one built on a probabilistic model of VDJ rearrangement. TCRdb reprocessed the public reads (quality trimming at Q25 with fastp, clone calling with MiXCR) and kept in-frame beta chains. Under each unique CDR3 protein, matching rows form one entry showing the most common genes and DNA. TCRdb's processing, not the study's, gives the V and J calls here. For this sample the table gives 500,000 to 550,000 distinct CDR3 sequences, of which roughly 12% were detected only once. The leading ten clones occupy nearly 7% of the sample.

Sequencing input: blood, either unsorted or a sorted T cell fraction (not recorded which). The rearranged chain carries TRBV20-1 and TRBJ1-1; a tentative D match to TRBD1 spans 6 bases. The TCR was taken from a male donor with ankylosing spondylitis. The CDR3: CSAGGQGTAEAFF. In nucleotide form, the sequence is TGCAGTGCCGGGGGGCAGGGAACCGCTGAAGCTTTCTTT.